Listed here are 15 T cell receptor beta chains from one sample, sequenced in a study of cytotoxic CD8 clonotypes in ibrutinib-treated CLL. TCRdb's table, derived via immunoSEQ multiplex PCR, lists solely in-frame clones and lacks some. The sample lists about 140,000 clones, 75% to 85% occurring once. The input for sequencing was PBMCs, taken after 36 months of ibrutinib treatment. Source of these receptors: a human donor with chronic lymphocytic leukemia.

This clone was counted a few times. J is TRBJ2-7 and V is TRBV4-1; weak D call: TRBD2 (5 bases). The CDR3 sequence is 14 residues long. Trimming shortened V by 4 bases and J by 2 bases, and 12 bases separated the two germline ends. CDR1 MGHRA and CDR2 YSYEKL come from the germline V gene. CDR3 bases: TGCGCCAGCAGCCCAATCGGACTTCCCTACGAGCAGTACTTC. It codes for CASSPIGLPYEQYF.

The rearrangement uses TRBV2 and TRBJ1-5; tentative D call: TRBD1 (6 bases). CDR1 is SNHLY and CDR2 is FYNNEI in the germline V gene. Trimming stripped 6 bases from V and 6 bases from J, with 12 bases between. The CDR3 extends over 13 amino acids. The DNA for the CDR3 is TGTGCCAGCAGAACGGACAGATCTCAGCCCCAGCATTTT. Amino acids: CASRTDRSQPQHF.

The chain carries TRBV29-1 and TRBJ2-2; 7 bases line up with TRBD1. Germline V lookup: CDR1 SQVTM, CDR2 ANQGSEA. The CDR3 loop spans 14 amino acids. The trim removed 7 bases at V and 0 bases at J, leaving 5 bases unmatched. The CDR3 loop is CSAGRGTNTGELFF. The CDR3 bases are TGCAGCGCGGGCAGGGGGACGAACACCGGGGAGCTGTTTTTT.

V gene TRBV5-1 combines with J gene TRBJ2-1, with D maybe TRBD2 (6 bases). Per the germline V gene, CDR1 is SGHRS and CDR2 is YFSETQ. The CDR3 covers 15 residues. Deletions cut 0 bases from V and 7 bases from J, with 14 bases between. The CDR3 nucleotides are TGCGCCAGCAGCTTGGCCGGGAGTGTGGGGAATGAGCAGTTCTTC. It yields the protein CASSLAGSVGNEQFF.

V gene TRBV6-5 combines with J gene TRBJ2-3; D is uncertain. V lost 2 bases, J lost 1 base, and 10 bases lay in between. CDR1 is MNHEY and CDR2 is SVGAGI in the germline V gene. CDR3 size: 15 residues. This CDR3 reads CASSYPLWGTDTQYF. CDR3 coding DNA: TGTGCCAGCAGTTACCCTCTATGGGGCACAGATACGCAGTATTTT.

The J gene is TRBJ2-3, the V gene TRBV13; D unresolved. Trimming left V 3 bases short and J 0 bases short, with 10 bases between. The CDR3 length is 15 residues. CDR1 is PRHDT and CDR2 is FYEKMQ in the germline V gene (reference sequence). The CDR3 sequence: CASSLGSASTDTQYF. The CDR3 DNA follows: TGTGCCAGCAGCTTGGGGTCAGCTAGCACAGATACGCAGTATTTT.

The chain links TRBV5-1 to TRBJ1-1; D is perhaps TRBD1 (5 bases). V was pared by 2 bases and J by 1 base, with 12 bases between. The CDR3 spans 15 residues. Germline V lookup: CDR1 SGHRS, CDR2 YFSETQ. CDR3 nucleotide sequence: TGCGCCAGCAGCTTTGCACAGGACTGGAACACTGAAGCTTTCTTT. Translation: CASSFAQDWNTEAFF.

The table lists this clone with a count of one. V and J are TRBV7-9 and TRBJ1-1; no clear D. Germline assignment: CDR1 SEHNR and CDR2 FQNEAQ (reference sequence). The CDR3 is made up of 15 amino acids. Trimming took 1 base from V and 3 from J, leaving 12 bases between them. CDR3 protein: CASSLDRGRDTEAFF. As DNA, the CDR3 is TGTGCCAGCAGCTTAGACAGAGGGCGGGACACTGAAGCTTTCTTT.

The chain has TRBV19 and TRBJ2-1; 7 nucleotides match TRBD1. This CDR3 is 14 amino acids long. The germline V gene encodes CDR1 LNHDA and CDR2 SQIVND (reference sequence). V dropped 8 bases and J dropped 6; count of bases not matched to a gene: 10. This CDR3 reads CASEDRSRSNEQFF. For the CDR3, the DNA is TGTGCCAGTGAGGACAGGAGTCGTTCCAATGAGCAGTTCTTC.

The chain uses TRBV9 and TRBJ1-6; 9 bases align to TRBD1. This CDR3 contains 15 residues. Germline CDR1 SGDLS, CDR2 YYNGEE. Losses at the gene ends were 5 bases for V and 7 bases for J; bases not matched to a gene: 7. The DNA of the CDR3 is TGTGCCAGCAGGACCCGGGACAGGGAGAATTCACCCCTCCACTTT. Its protein is CASRTRDRENSPLHF. Based on the CDR3 plus reference TRBV9 and TRBJ1-6, the full variable domain is DSGVTQTPKHLITATGQRVTLRCSPRSGDLSVYWYQQSLDQGLQFLIQYYNGEERAKGNILERFSAQQFPDLHSELNLSSLELGDSALYFCASRTRDRENSPLHFGNGTRLTVT.

The gene calls are TRBV5-4 and TRBJ2-7; TRBD2 aligns across 11 bases. Germline CDR1 is SGHNT and CDR2 is YYREEE (reference sequence). The CDR3 covers 14 residues. The V gene end was trimmed by 4 bases and the J gene end by 4 bases; junction bases not matched to a gene: 4. CDR3 DNA: TGTGCCAGCAGCCCTCGGACTAGCGGGTACGAGCAGTACTTC. As protein: CASSPRTSGYEQYF. The entire variable domain, with the rest obtained from reference TRBV5-4 and TRBJ2-7, is as follows: ETGVTQSPTHLIKTRGQQVTLRCSSQSGHNTVSWYQQALGQGPQFIFQYYREEENGRGNFPPRFSGLQFPNYSSELNVNALELDDSALYLCASSPRTSGYEQYFGPGTRLTVT.

This clone occurred once. The chain is built from TRBV27 and TRBJ2-6; D gene unclear. CDR1 and CDR2 from the germline V gene are MNHEY and SMNVEV (reference sequence). The CDR3 loop spans 17 amino acids. V was shortened by 4 bases and J by 0 bases, with 13 bases between the two germline ends. CDR3 nucleotides: TGTGCCAGCAGTTCCCTATCACCCCTCTCTGGGGCCAACGTCCTGACTTTC. This translates into CASSSLSPLSGANVLTF.

CDR3 sequence reads: CASRLARGTTNQNNEQFF. As DNA, the CDR3 is TGTGCAAGTCGCTTAGCGCGGGGGACTACCAACCAAAATAATGAGCAGTTCTTC. J is TRBJ2-1 and V is TRBV12-2; the table's D call TRBD2 went unverified against the DNA. TRBV12-2 is described as a pseudogene. This CDR3 is built from 18 residues.

This clone was picked up a small number of times. The V gene is TRBV4-1, the J gene TRBJ1-2; D is perhaps TRBD1 (5 bases). CDR3 length: 13 amino acids. V was pared by 5 bases and J by 3 bases, with 10 bases between. Germline CDR1 MGHRA, CDR2 YSYEKL. The CDR3 region is CASSVQGDYGYTF. Here the CDR3 DNA reads TGCGCCAGCAGCGTTCAGGGTGACTATGGCTACACCTTC.

This sequence joins TRBV7-3 and TRBJ2-2; possibly TRBD2 for D (6 bases). Per the germline V gene, CDR1 is SGHTA and CDR2 is FQGTGA. V dropped 5 bases and J dropped 4 bases, with 20 bases sitting between them. CDR3 length: 17 residues. The CDR3 DNA is TGTGCCAGCAGCCCCCATGGAGGGACGCGGGGCACCGGGGAGCTGTTTTTT. It translates to CASSPHGGTRGTGELFF.